This TCR beta chain is drawn from a study of blood T cell repertoires in COVID-19. This table comes from immunoSEQ multiplex PCR, and its TCRdb copy is limited to in-frame clones, with some not included. The sample includes around 240,000 clones, about 80% of them seen just once. The CDR3 covers 13 residues. Germline-derived CDR1 and CDR2 are MNHEY and SMNVEV (reference sequence). Trimming took 5 bases from V and 11 from J, leaving 18 bases between them. The clonotype originates from an elderly woman with acute or convalescent COVID-19. This sequence joins TRBV27 and TRBJ1-1; no reliable D call. Sequencing input: peripheral blood. As DNA, the CDR3 is TGTGCCAGCAGTCCTATCTCGGACGGGGTTGCTTTCTTT. Protein sequence: CASSPISDGVAFF.